A selection of T cell receptor beta chains follows, all from one sample in a study of shared clonotypes between healthy human individuals. Assay: immunoSEQ multiplex PCR; the TCRdb copy retains only in-frame clones and omits some. The sample yields about 600,000 clones, about 97% seen once. Sample: naive CD4+ T cells sorted from blood. The receptors stem from a young woman in good health. The CDR3 runs from the conserved cysteine through the conserved F or W. D genes are given only for firm matches. Not every row has a clone size; where given, it reads once, few, many or a size class.

TRBD1 TRBJ2-1 NA TRBV19 CASTKGDRPSSYNEQFF TGTGCCAGTACCAAAGGGGACAGGCCAAGCTCCTACAATGAGCAGTTCTTC
TRBD1 TRBJ1-2 NA TRBV9 CASSGYYPLQGGRGYTF TGTGCCAGCAGCGGGTACTACCCACTACAGGGGGGTCGAGGCTACACCTTC
NA TRBJ2-1 NA TRBV29-1 CSVGVGPNEQFF TGCAGCGTTGGGGTCGGCCCCAATGAGCAGTTCTTC
TRBD1 TRBJ1-1 NA TRBV7-2 CASSLWGQGTRTEAFF TGTGCCAGCAGCTTATGGGGACAGGGGACGAGGACTGAAGCTTTCTTT
NA TRBJ1-1 NA TRBV19 CASSMGWGQITEAFF TGTGCCAGTAGTATGGGATGGGGGCAGATCACTGAAGCTTTCTTT
NA TRBJ2-5 NA TRBV4-1 CASSLGTLETQYF TGCGCCAGCAGCCTAGGGACGCTGGAGACCCAGTACTTC
NA TRBJ2-2 NA TRBV11-3 CASSLDPGGLPAGELFF TGTGCCAGCAGCTTAGATCCAGGAGGTTTGCCAGCCGGGGAGCTGTTTTTT
NA TRBJ2-7 once TRBV5-1 CASSLGRLVLEQYF TGCGCCAGCAGCTTGGGGCGTCTCGTATTGGAGCAGTACTTC
NA TRBJ2-2 NA TRBV7-3 CASSPLPTGELFF TGTGCCAGCAGCCCCCTTCCCACCGGGGAGCTGTTTTTT
TRBD1 TRBJ2-2 once TRBV19 CASSHLTGATGELFF TGTGCCAGTAGTCACCTTACAGGGGCAACCGGGGAGCTGTTTTTT
NA TRBJ1-5 NA TRBV5-4 CASSVDSNQPQHF TGTGCCAGCAGCGTGGATAGCAATCAGCCCCAGCATTTT
NA TRBJ1-4 NA TRBV21-1 CASSQARSPTKEKLFF TGTGCCAGCAGCCAAGCAAGGTCCCCTACGAAGGAAAAACTGTTTTTT
TRBD2 TRBJ2-7 NA TRBV28 CASRHRLAGKNNSYEQYF TGTGCCAGCCGACATCGACTAGCGGGAAAGAATAACTCCTACGAGCAGTACTTC
NA TRBJ2-7 NA TRBV5-1 CASSSGWGSYEQYF TGCGCCAGCAGCAGCGGATGGGGCTCCTACGAGCAGTACTTC
TRBD2 TRBJ2-1 NA TRBV19 CARLELAGRTYNEQFF TGTGCCAGGTTAGAACTAGCGGGCCGTACCTACAATGAGCAGTTCTTC
TRBD2 TRBJ2-7 NA TRBV9 CASSPQAGAVHEQYF TGTGCCAGCAGCCCCCAAGCGGGAGCGGTCCACGAGCAGTACTTC
NA TRBJ2-2 once TRBV11-3 CASSLESGELFF TGTGCCAGCAGCTTAGAATCCGGGGAGCTGTTTTTT
NA TRBJ2-5 NA TRBV5-1 CASSLATGKETQYF TGCGCCAGCAGCTTGGCTACGGGGAAAGAGACCCAGTACTTC
NA TRBJ1-2 NA TRBV2 CASSAGTQTYGYTF TGTGCCAGCAGTGCCGGGACACAAACCTATGGCTACACCTTC
NA TRBJ2-7 NA TRBV4-2 CASSLDGRRGDSYEQYF TGTGCCAGCAGCTTGGATGGTCGCAGGGGGGACTCCTACGAGCAGTACTTC
NA TRBJ2-5 NA TRBV11-2 CASSFSSGETQYF TGTGCCAGCAGCTTTTCATCCGGGGAGACCCAGTACTTC
NA TRBJ2-5 NA TRBV5-1 CASSLEAMTYGTQYF TGCGCCAGCAGCTTGGAGGCCATGACCTACGGGACCCAGTACTTC
TRBD1 TRBJ2-1 NA TRBV29-1 CSSSRDRGSYNEQFF TGCAGCTCCTCCCGGGACAGGGGATCCTACAATGAGCAGTTCTTC
TRBD2 TRBJ2-7 NA TRBV28 CASGAGLAGGRPYEQYF TGTGCCAGCGGGGCCGGACTAGCGGGAGGTAGGCCCTACGAGCAGTACTTC
TRBD2 TRBJ2-7 NA TRBV5-1 CASSLRTSGPYEQYF TGCGCCAGCAGCCTCCGGACTAGCGGGCCTTACGAGCAGTACTTC
TRBD1 TRBJ1-4 NA TRBV18 CASSPQGADEKLFF TGTGCCAGCTCACCTCAGGGGGCCGATGAAAAACTGTTTTTT
NA TRBJ2-7 NA TRBV2 CATFKGTNYEQYF TGTGCCACTTTTAAAGGGACCAATTACGAGCAGTACTTC
NA TRBJ2-7 NA TRBV20-1 CSARTYEQYF TGCAGTGCTAGAACCTACGAGCAGTACTTC
NA TRBJ1-1 NA TRBV28 CASTLQGYTEAFF TGTGCCAGCACCCTCCAGGGATACACTGAAGCTTTCTTT
TRBD1 TRBJ2-5 NA TRBV7-2 CASSLVGQGLGTQYF TGTGCCAGCAGCTTAGTGGGACAGGGATTGGGGACCCAGTACTTC
NA TRBJ2-4 once TRBV9 CASSVGAQNIQYF TGTGCCAGCAGCGTAGGAGCCCAGAACATTCAGTACTTC
TRBD1 TRBJ2-7 NA TRBV27 CASSFQGVNHEQYF TGTGCCAGCAGTTTCCAGGGGGTAAACCACGAGCAGTACTTC
TRBD2 TRBJ2-7 NA TRBV5-1 CASSFGDNLAGGYEQYF TGCGCCAGCAGCTTTGGGGATAATCTAGCGGGCGGGTACGAGCAGTACTTC
NA TRBJ1-4 once TRBV6-5 CASSYSLLGGKEKLFF TGTGCCAGCAGTTACTCCCTTTTGGGGGGCAAGGAAAAACTGTTTTTT
TRBD1 TRBJ2-1 NA TRBV5-6 CASSSPGQVGNEQFF TGTGCCAGCAGCTCTCCGGGACAGGTCGGCAATGAGCAGTTCTTC
NA TRBJ2-7 NA TRBV7-9 CATAGGSSSYEQYF TGTGCCACGGCCGGCGGGTCCAGCTCCTACGAGCAGTACTTC
TRBD2 TRBJ2-1 NA TRBV15 CATSRTSGSRAEQFF TGTGCCACCAGCAGGACTAGCGGGAGTAGGGCTGAGCAGTTCTTC
NA TRBJ1-1 NA TRBV25-1 CASSLNPNTEAFF TGTGCCAGCAGCCTAAATCCGAACACTGAAGCTTTCTTT
NA TRBJ1-1 NA TRBV14 CASSQGRAEAFF TGTGCCAGCAGCCAAGGTCGGGCTGAAGCTTTCTTT
TRBD1 TRBJ2-7 NA TRBV4-1 CASSQNPRTGAYEQYF TGCGCCAGCAGCCAAAACCCACGGACAGGGGCCTACGAGCAGTACTTC
NA TRBJ1-4 NA TRBV28 CASSSVPTNEKLFF TGTGCCAGCAGTTCGGTCCCAACTAATGAAAAACTGTTTTTT
TRBD1 TRBJ2-7 NA TRBV28 CACYPGQGREQYF TGTGCGTGTTATCCAGGACAGGGGAGGGAGCAGTACTTC
TRBD1 TRBJ1-2 NA TRBV28 CASRVDRVYGYTF TGTGCCAGCAGGGTGGACAGGGTGTATGGCTACACCTTC
NA TRBJ1-5 NA TRBV10-2 CASSDLRGGDQPQHF TGCGCCAGCAGTGACCTCCGGGGGGGGGATCAGCCCCAGCATTTT
NA TRBJ1-2 NA TRBV2 CASSVGAGNYGYTF TGTGCCAGCAGTGTCGGCGCCGGGAACTATGGCTACACCTTC
NA TRBJ1-1 NA TRBV28 CASSLGQRNTEAFF TGTGCCAGCAGTCTTGGACAGCGGAACACTGAAGCTTTCTTT
NA TRBJ2-3 once TRBV5-4 CASSSPGLTDTQYF TGTGCCAGCAGCTCGCCGGGCCTCACAGATACGCAGTATTTT
NA TRBJ1-5 NA TRBV7-9 CASSGGPYSNQPQHF TGTGCCAGCAGCGGGGGACCGTATAGCAATCAGCCCCAGCATTTT
NA TRBJ2-1 NA TRBV5-4 CASSYQISYNEQFF TGTGCCAGCAGTTACCAAATCTCCTACAATGAGCAGTTCTTC
TRBD2 TRBJ2-1 NA TRBV5-1 CASSLTPGLAGYEQFF TGCGCCAGCAGCTTGACACCGGGACTAGCGGGCTATGAGCAGTTCTTC
NA TRBJ2-1 NA TRBV27 CASSLVTSGRDEQFF TGTGCCAGCAGTCTTGTGACTAGTGGTAGGGATGAGCAGTTCTTC
NA TRBJ2-1 NA TRBV5-4 CASSFTTGSYNEQFF TGTGCCAGCAGCTTCACTACGGGTAGCTACAATGAGCAGTTCTTC
TRBD1 TRBJ2-7 NA TRBV28 CASRKQGAKGEQYF TGTGCCAGCAGAAAACAGGGGGCCAAGGGCGAGCAGTACTTC
NA TRBJ2-1 NA TRBV19 CASKSAGPYNEQFF TGTGCCAGTAAGTCGGCGGGACCCTACAATGAGCAGTTCTTC
NA TRBJ1-3 NA TRBV6-1 CASKVDTQGNTIYF TGTGCCAGCAAAGTGGACACCCAAGGAAACACCATATATTTT
NA TRBJ2-2 NA TRBV27 CASAGLENTGELFF TGTGCCAGCGCTGGGTTAGAGAACACCGGGGAGCTGTTTTTT
TRBD2 TRBJ2-7 NA TRBV7-6 CASSLPSGRYGEQYF TGTGCCAGCAGCTTACCTAGCGGGAGGTATGGAGAGCAGTACTTC
TRBD1 TRBJ1-5 once TRBV4-2 CASSQDLQGDNQPQHF TGTGCCAGCAGCCAAGACCTACAGGGGGACAATCAGCCCCAGCATTTT
NA TRBJ1-2 NA TRBV9 CASSAGGIDGYGYTF TGTGCCAGCAGCGCGGGGGGTATTGATGGCTATGGCTACACCTTC
NA TRBJ1-4 NA TRBV6-5 CASSKGAEVREKLFF TGTGCCAGCAGTAAAGGGGCCGAAGTAAGAGAAAAACTGTTTTTT